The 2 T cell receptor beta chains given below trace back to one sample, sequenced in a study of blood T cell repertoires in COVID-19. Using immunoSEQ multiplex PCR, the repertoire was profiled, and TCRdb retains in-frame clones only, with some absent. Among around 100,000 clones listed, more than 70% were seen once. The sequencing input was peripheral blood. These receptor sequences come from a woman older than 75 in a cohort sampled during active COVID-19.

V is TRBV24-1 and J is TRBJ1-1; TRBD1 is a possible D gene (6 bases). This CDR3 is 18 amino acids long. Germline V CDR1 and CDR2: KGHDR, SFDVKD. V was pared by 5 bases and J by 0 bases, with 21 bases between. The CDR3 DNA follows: TGTGCCACCAGTGTTGGGGGGGGGCCCTATAAGATGAACACTGAAGCTTTCTTT. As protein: CATSVGGGPYKMNTEAFF.

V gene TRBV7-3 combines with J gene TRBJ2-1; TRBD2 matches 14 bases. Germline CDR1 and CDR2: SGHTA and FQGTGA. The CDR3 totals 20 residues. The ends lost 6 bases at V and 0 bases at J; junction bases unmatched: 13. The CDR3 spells CASSPGIGLAGGFSYNEQFF. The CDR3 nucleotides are TGTGCCAGCAGTCCGGGCATAGGACTAGCGGGGGGATTCTCCTACAATGAGCAGTTCTTC.